This entry lists 20 T cell receptor beta chains sequenced from one sample in a study of shared clonotypes between healthy human individuals. Naive CD8 cells were CD45RO-negative, positively selected for CCR7, excluding terminally differentiated effector memory CD45RA+ cells. This table comes from immunoSEQ multiplex PCR, and its TCRdb copy is limited to in-frame clones, with some not included. The table includes 650,000 to 800,000 clones, about 91% detected once. Material: naive CD8+ T cells sorted from blood. The source is a man aged 30-40 years in good health.

This clone has more than one count but fewer than ten. This chain links TRBV5-6 with TRBJ2-5, with D tentatively TRBD2 (6 bases). The CDR3 has 17 residues. Germline CDR1 is SGHDT and CDR2 is YYEEEE. The V end lost 3 bases, the J end lost 5 bases, and 23 bases lay between the germline ends. The CDR3 here is CASSWERAGPFGETQYF. The CDR3 DNA is TGTGCCAGCAGCTGGGAAAGAGCGGGCCCCTTCGGGGAGACCCAGTACTTC.

A remark on this clone: The identical CDR3 is also encoded by other nucleotide sequences in the sample. The rearrangement joins TRBV27 to TRBJ2-1; 7 bases line up with TRBD2. CDR3 length: 14 amino acids. V lost 2 bases and J lost 6; bases outside the gene matches: 4. Germline assignment: CDR1 MNHEY and CDR2 SMNVEV (reference sequence). CDR3 residues: CASSLRLASNEQFF. The CDR3 DNA sequence: TGTGCCAGCAGTTTACGACTAGCCTCCAATGAGCAGTTCTTC.

The V gene is TRBV27, the J gene TRBJ2-2, with D unresolved. Between the trimmed V and J ends, which lost 2 bases and 2 bases, there was a span of 3 bases. Germline CDR1 is MNHEY and CDR2 is SMNVEV (reference sequence). The length of the CDR3 is 13 residues. CDR3 in amino acids: CASSLDNTGELFF. As DNA, the CDR3 is TGTGCCAGCAGTTTAGACAACACCGGGGAGCTGTTTTTT.

The J gene is TRBJ2-1, the V gene TRBV5-3, with D perhaps matching TRBD1 (5 bases). Being an ORF, TRBV5-3 has a function that is uncertain. V gave up 0 bases and J gave up 8 bases, with 12 bases separating them. The CDR3 is 14 residues long. The CDR3, as DNA: TGTGCCAGAAGCTTGGTCAGGGTTTTGGATGAGCAGTTCTTC. Translation: CARSLVRVLDEQFF.

This chain connects TRBV7-9 to TRBJ2-1, with 11 bases that match TRBD2. There are 14 residues in the CDR3. V was pared by 7 bases and J by 5 bases, with 4 bases of the junction left unmatched. Germline CDR1 SEHNR, CDR2 FQNEAQ (reference sequence). CDR3 region: CASNLSGRDNEQFF. CDR3 nucleotides: TGTGCCAGCAACCTTAGCGGGAGGGACAATGAGCAGTTCTTC. Full variable domain (missing parts from reference TRBV7-9 and TRBJ2-1): DTGVSQNPRHKITKRGQNVTFRCDPISEHNRLYWYRQTLGQGPEFLTYFQNEAQLEKSRLLSDRFSAERPKGSFSTLEIQRTEQGDSAMYLCASNLSGRDNEQFFGPGTRLTVL.

This clone has just one count. The chain employs TRBV28 and TRBJ2-3; 7 positions agree with TRBD1. Looked up from germline, CDR1 is MDHEN and CDR2 is SYDVKM. This CDR3 contains 17 residues. J gave up 0 bases and V 1 base, and 7 bases lay outside the gene matches. CDR3 protein: CASSLSETGPSTDTQYF. CDR3 nucleotides: TGTGCCAGCAGTTTATCGGAGACAGGGCCGAGCACAGATACGCAGTATTTT.

V usage is TRBV6-1 and J usage is TRBJ2-1; D assignment may be TRBD1 or TRBD2 (5 bases each). The CDR3 has 15 amino acids. The V gene lost 9 bases and the J gene lost 4 bases, with 19 bases spanning the gap. Germline lookup yields CDR1 MNHNS and CDR2 SASEGT. The CDR3: CASKILRGAYNEQFF. As DNA, the CDR3 is TGTGCCAGTAAGATACTACGGGGCGCTTACAATGAGCAGTTCTTC.

This chain links TRBV11-2 with TRBJ2-1; no clear D. Germline V gene lookup returns CDR1 SGHAT and CDR2 FQNNGV. V gave up 4 bases and J gave up 10 bases, with 8 bases separating them. This CDR3 is 11 amino acids long. In nucleotides, the CDR3 is TGTGCCAGCAGCTCTAACCGCGAGCAGTTCTTC. Translated: CASSSNREQFF.

The V and J genes are TRBV7-2 and TRBJ1-2; no clear D. The CDR3 is made up of 15 amino acids. Germline values: CDR1 SGHTA, CDR2 FQGNSA. Trimming removed 3 bases at V and 7 bases at J, with 18 bases between. CDR3 DNA: TGTGCCAGCAGCTTCACTCCGACCTCCCAGGCTGGCTACACCTTC. It translates to CASSFTPTSQAGYTF.

V and J are TRBV11-2 and TRBJ2-5; 7 bases agree with TRBD2. In germline, CDR1 is SGHAT, CDR2 FQNNGV. This CDR3 spans 15 amino acids. With V trimmed by 5 bases and J by 1 base, 7 bases remained unmatched. This chain's CDR3 is CASSPYPGGQETQYF. CDR3 nucleotide sequence: TGTGCCAGCAGCCCCTACCCGGGGGGCCAAGAGACCCAGTACTTC.

This clone was observed once. This chain connects TRBV15 to TRBJ2-7; 8 bases are shared with TRBD2. Germline V gene sequence: CDR1 LNHNV, CDR2 YYDKDF (reference sequence). The CDR3 runs to 15 residues. V shed 5 bases, J shed 3 bases, and the junction held 9 bases outside the gene matches. CDR3 sequence reads: CATSGSGNTNYEQYF. As DNA, the CDR3 is TGTGCCACCAGCGGTAGCGGGAATACCAACTACGAGCAGTACTTC. The full variable domain, rest sourced from reference TRBV15 and TRBJ2-7, is DAMVIQNPRYQVTQFGKPVTLSCSQTLNHNVMYWYQQKSSQAPKLLFHYYDKDFNNEADTPDNFQSRRPNTSFCFLDIRSPGLGDTAMYLCATSGSGNTNYEQYFGPGTRLTVT.

This clone came up once. This may be a read error: a much more frequent sequence differs by one nucleotide. V is TRBV7-8 and J is TRBJ1-5; D remains unclear. CDR1 is SGHVS, CDR2 FQNEAQ, per germline. CDR3 length equals 12 residues. V lost 1 base, J lost 6 bases, and 4 bases lay in between. CDR3 loop: CASSLGIQPQHF. The DNA for the CDR3 is TGTGCCAGCAGCTTAGGTATTCAGCCCCAGCATTTT.

In its sample, this clone was seen once. The gene calls are TRBV28 and TRBJ1-1, with D unresolved. V was trimmed by 8 bases and J by 1 base, leaving 11 bases between them. The length of the CDR3 is 13 residues. Germline values: CDR1 MDHEN, CDR2 SYDVKM. The DNA of the CDR3 is TGTGCCAGCCGGGAAATTCCGAACACTGAAGCTTTCTTT. It encodes CASREIPNTEAFF.

The rearrangement links TRBV7-8 to TRBJ2-5, with D tentatively TRBD2 (6 bases). The CDR3 extends over 14 amino acids. Germline V gene sequence: CDR1 SGHVS, CDR2 FQNEAQ. The ends were cut back, 2 bases at V and 5 bases at J, with 12 bases in the middle. The CDR3 region is CASSLMFLAETQYF. CDR3 in DNA: TGTGCCAGCAGCTTAATGTTTCTAGCGGAGACCCAGTACTTC.

The V call is TRBV11-2, the J call TRBJ1-2, with TRBD1 matching 12 bases. V lost 5 bases, J lost 2 bases, and 12 bases stayed unmatched. This CDR3 has 18 amino acids. Germline V lookup: CDR1 SGHAT, CDR2 FQNNGV. CDR3 residues: CASSPGAGTGGSNYGYTF. CDR3 DNA: TGTGCCAGCAGCCCCGGCGCCGGGACAGGGGGCTCCAACTATGGCTACACCTTC.

The chain has TRBV10-2 and TRBJ2-7; 9 positions agree with TRBD1. With V trimmed by 10 bases and J by 3 bases, 7 bases remained unmatched. Germline V gives CDR1 WSHSY, CDR2 SAAADI. The CDR3 sequence is 13 residues long. CDR3 nucleotides: TGCGCCATCGGGACAGGGACGAACTACGAGCAGTACTTC. This encodes CAIGTGTNYEQYF.

This clone was seen once. The V gene is TRBV9, the J gene TRBJ2-1, with no clear D. CDR1 is SGDLS and CDR2 is YYNGEE in the germline V gene. V was shortened by 3 bases and J by 9 bases, with 10 bases between the two germline ends. The CDR3 totals 12 residues. The chain's CDR3 is CASSAGSVEQFF. CDR3 sequence (DNA): TGTGCCAGCAGCGCTGGCAGCGTTGAGCAGTTCTTC.

The chain recombines TRBV29-1 with TRBJ2-3; D tentatively fits TRBD1 or TRBD2 (5 bases each). Deletions cut 3 bases from V and 4 bases from J, with 20 bases between. This CDR3 region has 16 residues. Germline lookup yields CDR1 SQVTM and CDR2 ANQGSEA. The CDR3 region has the DNA TGCAGCGTTGACGGGACCTCCCCTCCCCGGGCAGATACGCAGTATTTT. Translation: CSVDGTSPPRADTQYF.

The V and J genes are TRBV29-1 and TRBJ2-1; 8 bases match TRBD2. The length of the CDR3 is 14 residues. Germline CDR1 is SQVTM and CDR2 is ANQGSEA. Trimming cost V 6 bases and J 5 bases; bases outside gene matches: 9. CDR3 amino acids: CSVGGGRRDNEQFF. DNA of the CDR3: TGCAGCGTCGGGGGGGGCAGGCGCGACAATGAGCAGTTCTTC.

The chain couples TRBV5-6 to TRBJ1-2; no firm D call. The CDR3 has 16 amino acids. Trimming took off 1 base at V and 0 bases at J, with 13 bases between the two ends. The germline CDR1 and CDR2 sequences are SGHDT and YYEEEE. Written as DNA, the CDR3 is TGTGCCAGCAGCTTGCCTCCGACGCTTTCTAACTATGGCTACACCTTC. Amino acid sequence: CASSLPPTLSNYGYTF.